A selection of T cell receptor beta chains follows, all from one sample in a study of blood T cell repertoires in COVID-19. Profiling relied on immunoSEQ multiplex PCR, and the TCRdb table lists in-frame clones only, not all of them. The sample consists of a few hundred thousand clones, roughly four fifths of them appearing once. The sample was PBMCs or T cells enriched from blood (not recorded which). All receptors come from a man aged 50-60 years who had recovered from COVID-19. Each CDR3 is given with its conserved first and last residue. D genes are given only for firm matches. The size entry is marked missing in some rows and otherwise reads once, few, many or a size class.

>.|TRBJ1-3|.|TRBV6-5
CASSQTGTTGNTIYF
TGTGCCAGCAGCCAGACAGGTACGACTGGAAACACCATATATTTT
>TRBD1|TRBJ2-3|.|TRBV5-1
CASSLGTGDSTDTQYF
TGCGCCAGCAGCTTGGGGACAGGGGATAGCACAGATACGCAGTATTTT
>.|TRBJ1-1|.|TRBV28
CASKYGGMNTEAFF
TGTGCCAGCAAATATGGCGGAATGAACACTGAAGCTTTCTTT
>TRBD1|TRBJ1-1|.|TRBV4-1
CASSLLFRDRGEPFF
TGCGCCAGCAGCCTCCTATTCCGGGACAGGGGAGAACCTTTCTTT
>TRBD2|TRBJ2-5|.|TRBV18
CASSPPMRGGLRETQYF
TGTGCCAGCTCACCACCGATGCGGGGGGGCTTGAGGGAGACCCAGTACTTC
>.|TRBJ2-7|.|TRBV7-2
CASSLSGSSYEQYF
TGTGCCAGCAGCCTCAGCGGAAGCTCCTACGAGCAGTACTTC
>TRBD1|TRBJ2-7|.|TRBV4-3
CASSQDVVRGQGAGPSYEQYF
TGCGCCAGCAGCCAAGATGTCGTTCGGGGACAGGGTGCGGGGCCCTCCTACGAGCAGTACTTC
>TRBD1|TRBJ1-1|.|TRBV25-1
CASRRGQTLNTEAFF
TGTGCCAGCAGAAGGGGACAGACCTTGAACACTGAAGCTTTCTTT
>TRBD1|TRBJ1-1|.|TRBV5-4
CASSSGQTNTEAFF
TGTGCCAGCAGCTCGGGACAGACCAACACTGAAGCTTTCTTT
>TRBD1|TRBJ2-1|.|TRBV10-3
CAITGGTGTGRFF
TGTGCCATCACCGGAGGGACAGGGACCGGGAGGTTCTTC
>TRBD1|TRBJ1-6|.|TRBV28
CASSPGQGHSPLHF
TGTGCCAGCAGCCCGGGACAGGGCCATTCACCCCTCCACTTT
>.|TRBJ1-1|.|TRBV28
CASSPSLGTGSRTEAFF
TGTGCCAGCAGTCCTAGCTTGGGAACAGGGTCGCGCACTGAAGCTTTCTTT
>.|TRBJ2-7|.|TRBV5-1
CASSSQGHEQYF
TGCGCCAGCAGCTCCCAGGGCCACGAGCAGTACTTC
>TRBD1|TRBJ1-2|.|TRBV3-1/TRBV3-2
CASSQALTGGYGYTF
TGTGCCAGCAGCCAAGCCCTGACAGGGGGCTATGGCTACACCTTC
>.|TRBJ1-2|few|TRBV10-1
CASSDLNYGYTF
TGCGCCAGCAGTGACCTCAACTATGGCTACACCTTC
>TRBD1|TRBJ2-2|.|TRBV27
CASSKDRAGTGELFF
TGTGCCAGCTCAAAGGACAGGGCGGGAACCGGGGAGCTGTTTTTT
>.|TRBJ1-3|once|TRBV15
CATSRSRAGGNSGNTIYF
TGTGCCACCAGCAGGAGCCGAGCGGGAGGAAACTCTGGAAACACCATATATTTT
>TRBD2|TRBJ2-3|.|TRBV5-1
CASSLNSGGATDTQYF
TGCGCCAGCAGCTTAAATAGCGGGGGGGCGACAGATACGCAGTATTTT
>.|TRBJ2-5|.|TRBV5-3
CARSPGIAQYF
TGTGCCAGAAGCCCGGGAATCGCCCAGTACTTC
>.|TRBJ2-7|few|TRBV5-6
CASSLRAGVRHEQYF
TGTGCCAGCAGCTTGAGGGCCGGGGTTCGTCACGAGCAGTACTTC
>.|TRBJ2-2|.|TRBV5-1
CASSFEGTGELFF
TGCGCCAGCAGCTTCGAGGGCACCGGGGAGCTGTTTTTT
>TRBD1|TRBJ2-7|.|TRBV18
CASSLRTGPYEQYF
TGTGCCAGCTCGCTAAGGACAGGACCCTACGAGCAGTACTTC
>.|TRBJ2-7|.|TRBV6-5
CASSYSAPGAEQYF
TGTGCCAGCAGTTACTCGGCCCCAGGGGCCGAGCAGTACTTC
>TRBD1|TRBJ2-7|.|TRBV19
CASKRTGKYEQYF
TGTGCCAGTAAGCGGACAGGGAAATACGAGCAGTACTTC
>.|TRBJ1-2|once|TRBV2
CASSEIRGASNGYTF
TGTGCCAGCAGTGAAATCAGGGGCGCAAGTAATGGCTACACCTTC
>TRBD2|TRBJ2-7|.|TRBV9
CASSVVVGGPRNEQYF
TGTGCCAGCAGCGTAGTGGTGGGAGGGCCTAGAAACGAGCAGTACTTC
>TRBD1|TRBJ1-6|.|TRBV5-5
CASSLQGRMNNSPLHF
TGTGCCAGCAGCTTACAGGGGCGGATGAATAATTCACCCCTCCACTTT
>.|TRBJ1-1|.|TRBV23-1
CASSQSRQDTEAFF
TGCGCCAGCAGTCAATCTAGACAGGACACTGAAGCTTTCTTT
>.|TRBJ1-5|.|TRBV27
CASSLLTSGVPDDSNQPQHF
TGTGCCAGCAGTTTACTAACAAGCGGAGTCCCCGACGATAGCAATCAGCCCCAGCATTTT
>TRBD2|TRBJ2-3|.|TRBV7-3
CASSLTGLAGSTDTQYF
TGTGCCAGCAGCTTAACCGGACTAGCGGGAAGCACAGATACGCAGTATTTT
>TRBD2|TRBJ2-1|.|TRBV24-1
CATSDLGLAGNEQFF
TGTGCCACCAGTGATTTGGGACTAGCTGGCAATGAGCAGTTCTTC
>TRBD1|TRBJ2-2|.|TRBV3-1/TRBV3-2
CASSQTGVSAGELFF
TGTGCCAGCAGCCAAACAGGGGTATCCGCCGGGGAGCTGTTTTTT
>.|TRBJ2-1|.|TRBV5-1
CTSSSHLISYNEQFF
TGCACCAGCAGCTCGCACTTAATCTCCTACAATGAGCAGTTCTTC
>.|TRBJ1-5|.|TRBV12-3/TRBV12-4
CASTGGSNQPQHF
TGTGCCAGCACCGGGGGTAGCAATCAGCCCCAGCATTTT
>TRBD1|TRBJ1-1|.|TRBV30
CAWSVQVGTGEAFF
TGTGCCTGGAGTGTACAGGTGGGGACAGGTGAAGCTTTCTTT
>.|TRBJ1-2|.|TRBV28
CASSPRPRNYGYTF
TGTGCCAGCAGTCCTAGACCGAGGAACTATGGCTACACCTTC
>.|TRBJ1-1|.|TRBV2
CASMAAGNTEAFF
TGTGCCAGCATGGCAGCGGGGAACACTGAAGCTTTCTTT
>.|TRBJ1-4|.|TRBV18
CASSPQVNEKLFF
TGTGCCAGCTCACCGCAGGTTAATGAAAAACTGTTTTTT
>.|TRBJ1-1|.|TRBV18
CASSPPIEWYKNTEAFF
TGTGCCAGCTCACCACCGATAGAGTGGTATAAGAACACTGAAGCTTTCTTT
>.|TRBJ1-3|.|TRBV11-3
CASSPRRAESSGNTIYF
TGTGCCAGCAGCCCGAGGAGGGCGGAGAGCTCTGGAAACACCATATATTTT
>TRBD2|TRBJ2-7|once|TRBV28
CASRRLAGAGEQYF
TGTGCCAGCAGAAGACTAGCGGGAGCTGGCGAGCAGTACTTC
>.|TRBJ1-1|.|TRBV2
CASSVGTEAFF
TGTGCCAGCAGCGTCGGCACTGAAGCTTTCTTT
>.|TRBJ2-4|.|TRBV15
CATSRLDQGWGNIQYF
TGTGCCACCAGCAGACTCGATCAGGGGTGGGGAAACATTCAGTACTTC
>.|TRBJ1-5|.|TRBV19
CASTSRGVLNQPQHF
TGTGCCAGTACCTCTCGGGGGGTCCTGAATCAGCCCCAGCATTTT
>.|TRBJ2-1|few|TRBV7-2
CASSLEPSGNEQFF
TGTGCCAGCAGCTTAGAACCCAGCGGGAATGAGCAGTTCTTC
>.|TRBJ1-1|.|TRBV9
CASTPWRSGEAFF
TGTGCCAGCACTCCCTGGAGGTCCGGTGAAGCTTTCTTT
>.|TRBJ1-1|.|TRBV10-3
CAISESAQTYEAFF
TGTGCCATCAGTGAGTCGGCACAGACCTATGAAGCTTTCTTT
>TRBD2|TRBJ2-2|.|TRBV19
CASSIAAGGLEELFF
TGTGCCAGTAGTATAGCGGCGGGGGGGCTAGAGGAGCTGTTTTTT
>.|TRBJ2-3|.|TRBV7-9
CASSFSTRTDTQYF
TGTGCCAGCAGCTTCTCCACTCGCACAGATACGCAGTATTTT
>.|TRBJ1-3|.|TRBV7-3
CASSLWAGQGNTIYF
TGTGCCAGCAGCTTATGGGCAGGCCAAGGAAACACCATATATTTT
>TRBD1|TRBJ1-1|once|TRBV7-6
CASSLGTGLNTEAFF
TGTGCCAGCAGCCTCGGGACAGGATTGAACACTGAAGCTTTCTTT
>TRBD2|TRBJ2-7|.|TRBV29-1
CSGSWTSGSEYF
TGCAGCGGATCATGGACTAGCGGGAGTGAGTACTTC
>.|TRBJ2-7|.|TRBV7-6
CASSQGQSHEQYF
TGTGCCAGCAGCCAGGGACAATCCCACGAGCAGTACTTC
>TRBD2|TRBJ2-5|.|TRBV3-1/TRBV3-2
CASSQYASGAETQYF
TGTGCCAGCAGCCAATACGCTAGCGGGGCAGAGACCCAGTACTTC
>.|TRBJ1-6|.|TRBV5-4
CASSFRDWGSYGDSPLHF
TGTGCCAGCAGCTTCCGGGACTGGGGGTCCTATGGGGATTCACCCCTCCACTTT